The 12 T cell receptor beta chains below were found in one sample sequenced in a study of lung T cells in sarcoidosis with Löfgren's syndrome. Each CDR3 protein is one row after TCRdb ran MiXCR on the reads. The table has about 19,000 distinct CDR3 sequences, around 20% seen once; the top ten hold approximately 0.78%. The material sequenced was CD4+ T cells from bronchoalveolar lavage. The receptors derive from a human donor with sarcoidosis (Löfgren's syndrome or another form), or a control subject (not recorded which).

This clonotype showed up many times. This chain links TRBV19 with TRBJ2-7; D is unclear. CDR3 length: 14 amino acids. Trimming removed 6 bases from V and 0 bases from J, with 12 bases in between. Per germline, CDR1 LNHDA and CDR2 SQIVND (reference sequence). CDR3 in DNA: TGTGCCAGTAGCTTCGGCGGCGACTCCTACGAGCAGTACTTC. This sequence encodes CASSFGGDSYEQYF.

Turning to this clonotype: The junction differs from germline at one of its ends, possibly a read error. J is TRBJ2-1 and V is TRBV11-2, with D unresolved. The CDR3 consists of 13 residues. CDR1 is SGHAT, CDR2 FQNNGV, per germline. CDR3 nucleotide sequence: TGTGTCAGCAGCTTACGAGGTAACAATGAGCAGTTCTTC. It encodes CVSSLRGNNEQFF.

This clonotype came up a few times. This may stem from a read error, because a much larger clone lies one nucleotide away. It is likely a read error, because the conserved phenylalanine at the end of the CDR3 is missing. The chain combines TRBV4-3 with TRBJ2-7; D may be TRBD1 or TRBD2 (5 bases each). Trimming removed 4 bases from V and 5 bases from J, with 18 bases in between. Germline V gene lookup returns CDR1 LGHNA and CDR2 YSLEER. This CDR3 is 15 amino acids long. CDR3 nucleotide sequence: TGCGCCAGCAGCCCCCAAGCAGGGAGAATCGACGAGCAGTACCTC. Protein product: CASSPQAGRIDEQYL.

The table lists this clonotype with many counts. Relative to the germline gene, one junction end is altered; a read error may explain this. This chain links TRBV7-2 with TRBJ2-7; 8 nucleotides align to TRBD1. The CDR3 length is 13 residues. In germline, CDR1 is SGHTA, CDR2 FQGNSA. The CDR3 region has the DNA TGTGCGAGCAGTTCCAGGACAGGGTCCGAGCAGTACTTC. Amino acid sequence: CASSSRTGSEQYF.

This clonotype was detected ten times or more. CDR3 nucleotides: TGTGCCAGCACCCGTCCGGGACAGGGACAGACCCAGTACTTC. Residues: CASTRPGQGQTQYF. This chain connects TRBV28 to TRBJ2-5; 9 positions match TRBD1. Germline lookup yields CDR1 MDHEN and CDR2 SYDVKM. The CDR3 is 14 residues long. With V trimmed by 7 bases and J by 6 bases, 9 bases remained unmatched.

In regard to this clonotype: This could be a read error, since a much larger clone is one nucleotide away. The chain has TRBV20-1 and TRBJ2-7, with 11 bases lining up with TRBD1. This CDR3 spans 13 amino acids. Germline-derived CDR1 and CDR2 are DFQATT and SNEGSKA (reference sequence). This chain's CDR3 is CSTDGQGANERYF. The CDR3 DNA follows: TGCAGTACCGACGGACAGGGGGCAAACGAGCGGTACTTC.

This clonotype was seen more than once but under ten times. It may be a read error: a sequence one base away is much more abundant. This chain uses TRBV15 with TRBJ2-7; D is unclear. The CDR3 loop spans 14 amino acids. The germline CDR1 and CDR2 sequences are LNHNV and YYDKDF (reference sequence). Trimming cost V 3 bases and J 0 bases, with 9 bases left between them. CDR3 sequence reads: CATSRSRPSYEQYF. CDR3 in DNA: TGTGCCACCAGCAGGAGCAGGCCCTCCTACGAGCAGTACTTC.

This clonotype counts as medium-sized (0.01 to 0.1%). The chain links TRBV7-2 to TRBJ2-1; D is uncertain. Germline-derived CDR1 and CDR2 are SGHTA and FQGNSA. The CDR3 consists of 11 residues. V was cut by 5 bases and J by 8 bases, with 7 bases left in between. The CDR3 sequence is CASSPADEQFF. The CDR3 DNA reads TGTGCCAGCAGCCCGGCGGATGAGCAGTTCTTC.

Comment on this clonotype: A read error is possible here, since a much larger clone lies one base away. The rearrangement uses TRBV2 and TRBJ1-1; D remains ambiguous. V was trimmed by 8 bases and J by 4 bases, leaving 17 bases between them. This CDR3 contains 14 residues. Germline loops: CDR1 SNHLY, CDR2 FYNNEI. In DNA, the CDR3 is TGTGCCAGCGCTGCGAGGGAGGGAGGCACTGAAGCTTTCTTT. Translation: CASAAREGGTEAFF.

This clonotype was observed many times. The J gene is TRBJ1-4, the V gene TRBV6-1; D might be TRBD1 (6 bases). V lost 7 bases to trimming and J lost 2 bases, with 11 bases between them. CDR3 length: 14 amino acids. Germline V gives CDR1 MNHNS, CDR2 SASEGT. CDR3 in amino acids: CASTKGDTNEKLFF. CDR3 in DNA: TGTGCCAGCACCAAGGGGGATACTAATGAAAAACTGTTTTTT.

This clonotype is judged medium-sized. The chain carries TRBV15 and TRBJ2-3; 7 bases map to TRBD1. The CDR3 is made up of 16 amino acids. Trimming took 3 bases from V and 4 from J; bases not matched to a gene: 10. The germline CDR1 and CDR2 sequences are LNHNV and YYDKDF (reference sequence). For the CDR3, the DNA is TGTGCCACCAGCAGGGACGAGGGGGCGGTTGCAGATACGCAGTATTTT. This gives the protein CATSRDEGAVADTQYF.

By sample share, this clonotype is medium-sized. The chain employs TRBV7-2 and TRBJ2-3; the D gene is possibly TRBD2 (8 bases). The V gene lost 6 bases and the J gene lost 2 bases, with 15 bases spanning the gap. The CDR3 has 15 amino acids. CDR1 and CDR2 from the germline V gene are SGHTA and FQGNSA. CDR3 region: CASRPGGLDTDTQYF. The CDR3 DNA follows: TGTGCCAGCAGACCAGGGGGACTAGACACAGATACGCAGTATTTT.